This passage covers 20 T cell receptor beta chains from one sample sequenced in a study of T cells in narcolepsy. The table came from immunoSEQ multiplex PCR; TCRdb's copy has only in-frame clones and leaves some out. The data show about 25,000 clones, more than 80% seen once. The specimen sequenced was CD45RA- memory CD4+ T cells from PBMCs. The receptors here all came from a human donor with narcolepsy.

The J gene is TRBJ2-3, the V gene TRBV9; D perhaps matches TRBD2 (6 bases). Trimming stripped 0 bases from V and 2 bases from J, with 16 bases between. CDR1 and CDR2 from the germline V gene are SGDLS and YYNGEE. This CDR3 has 17 residues. Written as DNA, the CDR3 is TGTGCCAGCAGCGTAGCCGGGGGTGGGGGAAACACAGATACGCAGTATTTT. It encodes CASSVAGGGGNTDTQYF.

This clone has only a few counts. This chain connects TRBV27 to TRBJ1-6; D gene unclear. V lost 8 bases to trimming and J lost 5 bases, with 16 bases between them. CDR1 MNHEY and CDR2 SMNVEV come from the germline V gene (reference sequence). CDR3 length equals 15 residues. The CDR3 spells CASRLAAVDNSPLHF. DNA for the CDR3: TGTGCCAGCCGTCTCGCGGCGGTAGATAATTCACCCCTCCACTTT.

Note on this clone: Since no conserved phenylalanine or tryptophan closes the CDR3, a read error is the likely cause. The rearrangement joins TRBV27 to TRBJ2-7; a weak D match, TRBD2 (6 bases). There are 18 residues in the CDR3. Trimming removed 2 bases from V and 0 bases from J, with 20 bases in between. The germline gives CDR1 MNHEY, CDR2 SMNVEV (reference sequence). In nucleotides, the CDR3 is TGTGCCAGCAGTTTAAAAGGTGGTAGGGGACTGACCTCCTACGAGCAGTACCTC. Translating it yields CASSLKGGRGLTSYEQYL.

The chain employs TRBV5-6 and TRBJ2-2, with 11 nucleotides matching TRBD2. The CDR3 is 16 amino acids. The V gene end was trimmed by 3 bases and the J gene end by 3 bases; junction bases not matched to a gene: 4. The germline V gene has CDR1 SGHDT and CDR2 YYEEEE. This CDR3 is CASSYLLAGDTGELFF. DNA of the CDR3: TGTGCCAGCAGCTATCTACTAGCGGGGGACACCGGGGAGCTGTTTTTT.

The chain employs TRBV29-1 and TRBJ2-7, with a weak D call TRBD1 (6 bases). The CDR3 consists of 11 residues. Germline V gene sequence: CDR1 SQVTM, CDR2 ANQGSEA. V lost 6 bases, J lost 3 bases, and 9 bases lay in between. CDR3 loop: CSVGQRYEQYF. CDR3 nucleotides: TGCAGCGTAGGACAGCGCTACGAGCAGTACTTC.

V and J are TRBV2 and TRBJ2-3; D possibly corresponds to TRBD2 (6 bases). There are 13 residues in the CDR3. Trimming left V 6 bases short and J 5 bases short, with 12 bases between. The germline V gene has CDR1 SNHLY and CDR2 FYNNEI. This chain's CDR3 is CASSGLEGDTQYF. CDR3 nucleotide sequence: TGTGCCAGCAGCGGACTGGAGGGAGATACGCAGTATTTT.

J is TRBJ2-1 and V is TRBV5-1; the D gene is possibly TRBD2 (6 bases). Germline-derived CDR1 and CDR2 are SGHRS and YFSETQ. CDR3 length: 12 amino acids. V was clipped by 2 bases and J by 9 bases, with 9 bases between them. For the CDR3, the DNA is TGCGCCAGCAGCTTCGCCGGGGGTGAGCAGTTCTTC. Protein sequence: CASSFAGGEQFF.

The chain employs TRBV28 and TRBJ2-3; no definite D call. The CDR3 has 17 amino acids. Trimming cost V 5 bases and J 2 bases, with 20 bases left between them. Germline V lookup: CDR1 MDHEN, CDR2 SYDVKM. CDR3 sequence (DNA): TGTGCCAGCAGTATAATGCGTTCTAACCTTCCCACAGATACGCAGTATTTT. It encodes CASSIMRSNLPTDTQYF.

This chain joins TRBV14 and TRBJ2-1; tentative D call: TRBD2 (7 bases). Germline-derived CDR1 and CDR2 are SGHDN and FVKESK. The V and J ends lost 3 bases and 3 bases respectively, with 12 bases between them. The CDR3 length is 15 residues. CDR3 nucleotides: TGTGCCAGCAGCCATGGGGGGGCCCACTACAATGAGCAGTTCTTC. Translating it yields CASSHGGAHYNEQFF.

The chain links TRBV6-6 to TRBJ2-1, with D possibly matching TRBD2 (5 bases). Trimming removed 6 bases at V and 0 bases at J, with 12 bases between. The CDR3 consists of 15 residues. The germline V gene encodes CDR1 MNHNY and CDR2 SVGAGI (reference sequence). The CDR3 nucleotides are TGTGCCAGCAGAATCCCGGGGAGCTCCTACAATGAGCAGTTCTTC. Protein product: CASRIPGSSYNEQFF.

The genes are TRBV5-4 and TRBJ2-7; perhaps TRBD2 as D (6 bases). The CDR3 covers 14 residues. CDR1 is SGHNT and CDR2 is YYREEE in the germline V gene (reference sequence). The V and J ends lost 0 bases and 6 bases respectively, with 13 bases between them. CDR3 nucleotide sequence: TGTGCCAGCAGCTTGGGTCAGGGAGGAGGCGAGCAGTACTTC. It specifies CASSLGQGGGEQYF.

This sequence joins TRBV7-9 and TRBJ1-1; D unresolved. V was clipped by 5 bases and J by 10 bases, with 8 bases between them. Germline values: CDR1 SEHNR, CDR2 FQNEAQ (reference sequence). This CDR3 spans 10 amino acids. The chain's CDR3 is CASSREAAFF. CDR3 DNA: TGTGCCAGCAGCCGAGAGGCAGCTTTCTTT.

This rearrangement joins TRBV28 to TRBJ1-1; D gene unclear. Germline lookup yields CDR1 MDHEN and CDR2 SYDVKM. The ends were cut back, 3 bases at V and 4 bases at J, with 15 bases in the middle. The CDR3 is made up of 15 amino acids. The CDR3 DNA is TGTGCCAGCAGTTTTTTTGGCCAGCCGGGCACTGAAGCTTTCTTT. Encoded protein: CASSFFGQPGTEAFF.

This clone appeared a few times. This chain links TRBV5-6 with TRBJ1-3; D is undetermined. Trimming stripped 0 bases from V and 3 bases from J, with 4 bases between. The CDR3 totals 13 residues. The germline gives CDR1 SGHDT, CDR2 YYEEEE. CDR3 DNA: TGTGCCAGCAGCTTGGTCTATGGAAACACCATATATTTT. This translates into CASSLVYGNTIYF.

The rearrangement joins TRBV7-2 to TRBJ1-5; D is possibly TRBD1 (5 bases). CDR3 length: 15 amino acids. From germline, CDR1 is SGHTA and CDR2 FQGNSA. V was cut by 3 bases and J by 5 bases, with 14 bases left in between. The CDR3 DNA sequence: TGTGCCAGCAGCTTGTATGAAGGGGCACATCAGCCCCAGCATTTT. Protein product: CASSLYEGAHQPQHF.

The chain carries TRBV6-5 and TRBJ2-1; 7 nucleotides align to TRBD2. Germline V gives CDR1 MNHEY, CDR2 SVGAGI. The length of the CDR3 is 14 residues. The trim removed 7 bases at V and 4 bases at J, leaving 7 bases unmatched. CDR3 region: CASTKAGWYNEQFF. Written as DNA, the CDR3 is TGTGCCAGCACCAAAGCGGGATGGTACAATGAGCAGTTCTTC.

This sequence joins TRBV5-6 and TRBJ2-7; 7 nucleotides align to TRBD1. CDR1 SGHDT and CDR2 YYEEEE come from the germline V gene. This CDR3 comprises 12 residues. V was pared by 4 bases and J by 6 bases, with 4 bases of the junction left unmatched. The CDR3 here is CASSQTGLEQYF. The CDR3 DNA follows: TGTGCCAGCAGCCAGACAGGGCTCGAGCAGTACTTC. Filled out from reference TRBV5-6 and TRBJ2-7, the complete variable domain reads DAGVTQSPTHLIKTRGQQVTLRCSPKSGHDTVSWYQQALGQGPQFIFQYYEEEERQRGNFPDRFSGHQFPNYSSELNVNALLLGDSALYLCASSQTGLEQYFGPGTRLTVT.

This rearrangement joins TRBV6-5 to TRBJ2-7; perhaps TRBD2 as D (5 bases). Germline lookup yields CDR1 MNHEY and CDR2 SVGAGI. V was cut by 0 bases and J by 6 bases, with 12 bases left in between. This CDR3 has 14 amino acids. The DNA for the CDR3 is TGTGCCAGCAGTTACTCATTGAGGGATAGCGAGCAGTACTTC. This gives the protein CASSYSLRDSEQYF.

This clone was recorded a few times. The rearrangement links TRBV2 to TRBJ2-2; tentatively, D is TRBD2 (6 bases). Germline V gene lookup returns CDR1 SNHLY and CDR2 FYNNEI. There are 15 residues in the CDR3. V lost 2 bases and J lost 4, with 11 bases in between. The CDR3 loop is CASSEQAGRTGELFF. The CDR3 nucleotides read TGTGCCAGCAGTGAACAAGCGGGCCGCACCGGGGAGCTGTTTTTT.

This sequence joins TRBV7-9 and TRBJ1-2; maybe TRBD1 (5 bases). CDR3 size: 13 residues. Per the germline V gene, CDR1 is SEHNR and CDR2 is FQNEAQ (reference sequence). Trimming shortened V by 1 base and J by 10 bases, and 13 bases separated the two germline ends. The CDR3 DNA is TGTGCCAGCAGCTTAGGGCAGGGTTTTGACTACACCTTC. Protein product: CASSLGQGFDYTF. Drawing the rest from reference TRBV7-9 and TRBJ1-2, the complete variable domain is DTGVSQNPRHKITKRGQNVTFRCDPISEHNRLYWYRQTLGQGPEFLTYFQNEAQLEKSRLLSDRFSAERPKGSFSTLEIQRTEQGDSAMYLCASSLGQGFDYTFGSGTRLTVV.